The 2 T cell receptor beta chains below come from one sample, sequenced in a study of siplizumab effects on memory and regulatory T cells. Sequencing used immunoSEQ multiplex PCR; TCRdb keeps in-frame clones, though not all of them. Of fewer than 85,000 clones in the sample, 87% are singletons; the top ten hold around 1.6%. The sample consisted of Tregs sorted from blood. These TCRs come from a human donor in good health.

The V call is TRBV30, the J call TRBJ1-3; 7 positions agree with TRBD1. CDR1 GTSNPN and CDR2 SVGIG come from the germline V gene (reference sequence). The CDR3 consists of 16 residues. Trimming took 1 base from V and 0 from J; bases not matched to a gene: 6. The CDR3 loop reads CAWSGLGQFSGNTIYF. Written as DNA, the CDR3 is TGTGCCTGGAGTGGGTTGGGACAGTTCTCTGGAAACACCATATATTTT.

The chain joins TRBV6-6 to TRBJ2-3; D is possibly TRBD2 (5 bases). Trimming stripped 2 bases from V and 7 bases from J, with 16 bases between. The CDR3 has 15 residues. Germline CDR1 is MNHNY and CDR2 is SVGAGI (reference sequence). The CDR3 nucleotides read TGTGCCAGCAGTTACACTAGGGCTCTTGACCATACGCAGTATTTT. Translation: CASSYTRALDHTQYF.